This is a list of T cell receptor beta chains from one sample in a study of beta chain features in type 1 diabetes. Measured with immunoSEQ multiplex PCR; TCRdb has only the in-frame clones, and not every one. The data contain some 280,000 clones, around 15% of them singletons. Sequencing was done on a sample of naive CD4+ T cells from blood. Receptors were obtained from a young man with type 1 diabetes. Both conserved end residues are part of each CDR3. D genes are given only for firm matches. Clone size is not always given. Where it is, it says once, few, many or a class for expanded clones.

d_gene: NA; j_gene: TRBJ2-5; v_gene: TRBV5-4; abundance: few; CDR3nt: TGTGCCAGCAGCTTATCTGCGGCCGTCCAAGAGACCCAGTACTTC; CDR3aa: CASSLSAAVQETQYF
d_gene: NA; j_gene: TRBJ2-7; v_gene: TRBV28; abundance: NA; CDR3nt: TGTGCCAGCAGGGTCGGGAGCGGAAGCGAGCAGTACTTC; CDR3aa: CASRVGSGSEQYF
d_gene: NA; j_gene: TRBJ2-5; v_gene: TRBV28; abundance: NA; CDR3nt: TGTGCCAGCAGTTTAGGGACAACCCGGGAGACCCAGTACTTC; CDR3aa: CASSLGTTRETQYF
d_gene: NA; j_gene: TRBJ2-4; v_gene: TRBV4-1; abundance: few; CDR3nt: TGCGCCAGCAGCCAAGTCCTAGTCGACATTCAGTACTTC; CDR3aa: CASSQVLVDIQYF
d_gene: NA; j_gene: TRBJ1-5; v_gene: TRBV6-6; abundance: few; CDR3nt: TGTGCCAGCAGTTACATTGAGTTCAATCAGCCCCAGCATTTT; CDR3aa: CASSYIEFNQPQHF
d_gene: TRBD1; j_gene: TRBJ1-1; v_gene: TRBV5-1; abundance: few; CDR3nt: TGCGCCAGCAGCCCGGACAGGGGAAGTCGGACTGAAGCTTTCTTT; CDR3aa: CASSPDRGSRTEAFF
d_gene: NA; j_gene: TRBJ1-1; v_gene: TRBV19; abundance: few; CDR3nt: TGTGCCAGTACTCCGGGACACACGAACACTGAAGCTTTCTTT; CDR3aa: CASTPGHTNTEAFF
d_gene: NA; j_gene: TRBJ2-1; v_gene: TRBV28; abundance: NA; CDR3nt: TGTGCCAGCGGTGGGCGCCAGGTCCCCACCAATGAGCAGTTCTTC; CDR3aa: CASGGRQVPTNEQFF
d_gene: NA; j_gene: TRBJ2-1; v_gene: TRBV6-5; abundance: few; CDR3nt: TGTGCCAGCAGGGGCGAACTCAGGGTAGGCAATGAGCAGTTCTTC; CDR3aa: CASRGELRVGNEQFF
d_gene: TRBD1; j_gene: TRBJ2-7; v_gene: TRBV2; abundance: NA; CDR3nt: TGTGCCAGCAAGGGGACAGGGAGCGGCGAGCAGTACTTC; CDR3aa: CASKGTGSGEQYF
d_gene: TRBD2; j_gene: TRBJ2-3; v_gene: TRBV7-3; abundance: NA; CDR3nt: TGTGCCAGCAGCTTACATCCTCGGGCGGGAGTAAAGGGAAGCACAGATACGCAGTATTTT; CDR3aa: CASSLHPRAGVKGSTDTQYF
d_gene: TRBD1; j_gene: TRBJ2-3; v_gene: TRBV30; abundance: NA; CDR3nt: TGTGCCTGGAGTCCTGGACAGGATGCCAGTACGCAGTATTTT; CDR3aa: CAWSPGQDASTQYF
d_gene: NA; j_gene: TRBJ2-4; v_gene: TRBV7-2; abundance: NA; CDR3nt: TGTGCCAGCAGACTGGACAGACTAGCCAAAAACATTCAGTACTTC; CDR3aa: CASRLDRLAKNIQYF
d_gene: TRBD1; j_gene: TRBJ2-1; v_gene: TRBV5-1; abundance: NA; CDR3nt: TGCGCCAGCAGCGACAGGGGAGAGGACTACAATGAGCAGTTCTTC; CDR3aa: CASSDRGEDYNEQFF
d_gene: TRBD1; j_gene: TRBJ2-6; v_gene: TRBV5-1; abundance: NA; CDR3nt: TGCGCCAGCAGCGAACAGGGGAATGGGGCCAACGTCCTGACTTTC; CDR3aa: CASSEQGNGANVLTF
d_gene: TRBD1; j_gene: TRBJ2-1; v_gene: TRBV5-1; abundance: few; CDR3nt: TGCGCCAGCAGCCTTGGGACAGATTACAATGAGCAGTTCTTC; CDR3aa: CASSLGTDYNEQFF
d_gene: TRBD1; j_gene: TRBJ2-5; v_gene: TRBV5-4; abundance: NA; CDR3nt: TGTGCCAGCAGCCCGGCGGGGACAGGGGGTTCCCGAGAGACCCAGTACTTC; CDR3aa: CASSPAGTGGSRETQYF
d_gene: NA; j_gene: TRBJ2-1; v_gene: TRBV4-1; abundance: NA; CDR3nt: TGCGCCAGCAGCTTGGGAGAAGGTTACAATGAGCAGTTCTTC; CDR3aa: CASSLGEGYNEQFF
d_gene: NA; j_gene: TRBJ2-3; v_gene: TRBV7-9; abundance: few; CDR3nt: TGTGCCAGCAGCCGCGCGGGGTCAGATACGCAGTATTTT; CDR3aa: CASSRAGSDTQYF
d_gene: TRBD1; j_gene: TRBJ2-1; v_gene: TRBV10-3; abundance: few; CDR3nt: TGTGCCATCAGCGCGGACAGGGAGGTGGATGAGCAGTTCTTC; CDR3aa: CAISADREVDEQFF
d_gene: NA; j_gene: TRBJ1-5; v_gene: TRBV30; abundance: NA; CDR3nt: TGTGCCTGCGCCCTCGGCAGTGGGGCGCCTAGCAATCAGCCCCAGCATTTT; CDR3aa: CACALGSGAPSNQPQHF
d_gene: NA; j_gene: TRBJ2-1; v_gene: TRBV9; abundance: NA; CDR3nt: TGTGCCAGCAGCGCAGACGGGAGCTCCTACAATGAGCAGTTCTTC; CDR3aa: CASSADGSSYNEQFF
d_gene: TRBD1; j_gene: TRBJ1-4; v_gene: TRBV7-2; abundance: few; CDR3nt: TGTGCCAGCAGCGCAGGACAGGGGGATGAAAAACTGTTTTTT; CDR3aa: CASSAGQGDEKLFF
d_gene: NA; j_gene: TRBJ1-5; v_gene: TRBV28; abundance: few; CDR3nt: TGTGCCAGCAGCCCTCCGGGGGGCAATCAGCCCCAGCATTTT; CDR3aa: CASSPPGGNQPQHF
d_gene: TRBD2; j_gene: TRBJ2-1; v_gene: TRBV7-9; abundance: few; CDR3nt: TGTGCCAGCATCGCGGGGGGTGATGAGCAGTTCTTC; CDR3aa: CASIAGGDEQFF
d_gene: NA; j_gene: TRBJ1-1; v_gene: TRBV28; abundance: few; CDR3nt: TGTGCCAGCAGAACCGGGAGAACTGAAGCTTTCTTT; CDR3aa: CASRTGRTEAFF
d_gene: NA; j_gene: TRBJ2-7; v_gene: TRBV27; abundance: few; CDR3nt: TGTGCCAGCAGTTCCCAGGGACTTGACTACGAGCAGTACTTC; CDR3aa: CASSSQGLDYEQYF
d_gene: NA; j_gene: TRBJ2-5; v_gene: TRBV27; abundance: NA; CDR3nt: TGTGCCAGCAGTTTATACGGGGAGACCCAGTACTTC; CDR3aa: CASSLYGETQYF
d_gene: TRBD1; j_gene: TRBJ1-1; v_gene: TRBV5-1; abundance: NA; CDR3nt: TGCGCCAGCAGCTCCGGGACAGGGAGAACTGAAGCTTTCTTT; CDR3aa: CASSSGTGRTEAFF
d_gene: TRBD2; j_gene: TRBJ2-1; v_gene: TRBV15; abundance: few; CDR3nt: TGTGCCACACAAAAGCGGGGCTACAATGAGCAGTTCTTC; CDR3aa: CATQKRGYNEQFF
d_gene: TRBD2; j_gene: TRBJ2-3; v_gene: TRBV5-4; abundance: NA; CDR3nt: TGTGCCAGCAGCTTAGGCGGGAGGGGAGATACGCAGTATTTT; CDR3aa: CASSLGGRGDTQYF
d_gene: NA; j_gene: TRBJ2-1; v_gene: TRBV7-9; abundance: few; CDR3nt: TGTGCCAGCAGCTCGAGGGGGAATGAGCAGTTCTTC; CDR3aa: CASSSRGNEQFF
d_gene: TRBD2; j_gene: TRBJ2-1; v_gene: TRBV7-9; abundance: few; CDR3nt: TGTGCCATCGGCGGGGCGGGAGCCTACAATGAGCAGTTCTTC; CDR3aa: CAIGGAGAYNEQFF
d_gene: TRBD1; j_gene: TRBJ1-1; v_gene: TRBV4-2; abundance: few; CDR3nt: TGTGCCAGCAGACAGACAGGGGGTAACACTGAAGCTTTCTTT; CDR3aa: CASRQTGGNTEAFF
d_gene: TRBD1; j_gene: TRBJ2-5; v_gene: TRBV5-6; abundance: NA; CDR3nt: TGTGCCAGCAGCAAAACAGGGGGAGAGACCCAGTACTTC; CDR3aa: CASSKTGGETQYF
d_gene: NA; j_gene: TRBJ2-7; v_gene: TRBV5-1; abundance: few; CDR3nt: TGCGCCAGCAGCTTGAACAGGGCGGGCTACGAGCAGTACTTC; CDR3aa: CASSLNRAGYEQYF
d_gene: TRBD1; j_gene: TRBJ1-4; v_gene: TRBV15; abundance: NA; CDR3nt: TGTGCCACCAGCAGAGATCCCCGGACAGGGTACGAAAAACTGTTTTTT; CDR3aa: CATSRDPRTGYEKLFF
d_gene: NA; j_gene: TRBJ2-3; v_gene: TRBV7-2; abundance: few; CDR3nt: TGTGCCAGCAGCTTGAGCGGAGCGACAGATACGCAGTATTTT; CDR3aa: CASSLSGATDTQYF
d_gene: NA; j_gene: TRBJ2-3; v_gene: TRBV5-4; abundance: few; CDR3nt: TGTGCCAGCAGCTTAATTTCGGGACATACAGATACGCAGTATTTT; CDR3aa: CASSLISGHTDTQYF
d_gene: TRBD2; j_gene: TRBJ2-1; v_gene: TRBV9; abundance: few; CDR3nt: TGTGCCAGCAGCGTAGTGACTAGCGGGATTGGTGAGCAGTTCTTC; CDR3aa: CASSVVTSGIGEQFF
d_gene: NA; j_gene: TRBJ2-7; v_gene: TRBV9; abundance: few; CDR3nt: TGTGCCAGCAGCGTAGCGTCACAACCCTACGAGCAGTACTTC; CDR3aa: CASSVASQPYEQYF
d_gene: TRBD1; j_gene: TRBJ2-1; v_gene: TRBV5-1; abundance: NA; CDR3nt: TGCGCCAGCAGCTTGGGACAGGGGAGTAGCGGAAACAATGAGCAGTTCTTC; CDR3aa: CASSLGQGSSGNNEQFF
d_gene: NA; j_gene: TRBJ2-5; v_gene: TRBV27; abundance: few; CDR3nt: TGTGCCAGCAGTCCCATGACGGAGGAGACCCAGTACTTC; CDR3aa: CASSPMTEETQYF
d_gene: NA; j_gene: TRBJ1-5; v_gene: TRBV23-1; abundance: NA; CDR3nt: TGCGCCAGCAGTCAATCGCGGGGGGGTCGAGTCAGACATCAGCCCCAGCATTTT; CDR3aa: CASSQSRGGRVRHQPQHF
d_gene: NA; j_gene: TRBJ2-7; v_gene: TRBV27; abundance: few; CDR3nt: TGTGCCAGCAGTCGAGGGAACTCGATCGAGCAGTACTTC; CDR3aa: CASSRGNSIEQYF
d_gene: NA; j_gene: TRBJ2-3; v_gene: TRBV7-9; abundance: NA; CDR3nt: TGTGCCAGCAGCTTAGCGGGCTTAAGCCAGTATTTT; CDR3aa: CASSLAGLSQYF